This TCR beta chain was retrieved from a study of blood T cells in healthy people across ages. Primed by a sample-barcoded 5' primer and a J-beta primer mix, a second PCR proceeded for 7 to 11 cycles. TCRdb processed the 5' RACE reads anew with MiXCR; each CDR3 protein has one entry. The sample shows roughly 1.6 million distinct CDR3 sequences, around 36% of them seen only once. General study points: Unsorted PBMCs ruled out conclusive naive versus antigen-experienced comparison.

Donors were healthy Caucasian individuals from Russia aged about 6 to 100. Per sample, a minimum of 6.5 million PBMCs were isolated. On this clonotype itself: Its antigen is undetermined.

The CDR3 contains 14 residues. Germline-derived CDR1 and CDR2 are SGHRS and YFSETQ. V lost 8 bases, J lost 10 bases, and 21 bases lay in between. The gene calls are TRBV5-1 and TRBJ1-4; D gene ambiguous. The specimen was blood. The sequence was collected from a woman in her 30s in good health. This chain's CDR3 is CARIGRAPKAKLFF. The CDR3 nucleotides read TGCGCCAGGATCGGACGGGCCCCTAAGGCAAAACTGTTTTTT.